This record concerns one T cell receptor beta chain sequence. In the naive CD8 group, cells lacked CD45RO and were positively selected for CCR7, so terminally differentiated effector memory CD45RA+ cells were left out. Participating donors were healthy, HIV-negative adults free of recent acute infections or vaccinations. Only Caucasian adults living in Nashville, Tennessee made up the donor group. This sample was taken from a study of shared clonotypes between healthy human individuals. Method: immunoSEQ multiplex PCR; TCRdb's copy keeps in-frame clones and lacks some. The table lists fewer than 1 million clones, 96% of them singletons. This CDR3 is built from 11 residues. Germline V gene data show CDR1 as MDHEN and CDR2 as SYDVKM. V was clipped by 11 bases and J by 1 base, with 9 bases between them.

The chain employs TRBV28 and TRBJ2-7, with D unclear. The material sequenced was naive CD8+ T cells sorted from blood. The clonotype comes from a man aged 30-40 years in good health. This CDR3 is CAVSISYEQYF. The CDR3 DNA follows: TGTGCCGTAAGCATTTCCTACGAGCAGTACTTC.